The 10 T cell receptor beta chains below all came from one sample that was sequenced in a study of control samples from healthy donors and cancer patients. Generated by immunoSEQ multiplex PCR, the TCRdb table keeps only in-frame clones and is missing some. The data contain approximately 140,000 clones, roughly 92% of them singletons. Sequenced: blood. The receptors originated from a young man in good health.

The V call is TRBV5-6, the J call TRBJ2-7; 7 nucleotides line up with TRBD1. Germline trimming cut 7 bases from V and 7 bases from J; bases unmatched to any gene: 17. The CDR3 spans 15 residues. The germline V gene has CDR1 SGHDT and CDR2 YYEEEE. DNA for the CDR3: TGTGCCAGCCTCCCGAAGGGGGCGCCAGTCCGTGAGCAGTACTTC. Amino acid sequence: CASLPKGAPVREQYF.

The chain recombines TRBV6-6 with TRBJ2-2; 8 positions match TRBD2. Looked up from germline, CDR1 is MNHNY and CDR2 is SVGAGI (reference sequence). J gave up 6 bases and V 7 bases, and 13 bases lay outside the gene matches. The CDR3 is 16 amino acids. The CDR3 is CASTNLGLAAAGELFF. CDR3 nucleotide sequence: TGTGCCAGCACCAACTTAGGACTAGCCGCTGCCGGGGAGCTGTTTTTT.

This clone was seen only a few times. The rearrangement links TRBV5-6 to TRBJ2-7, with no clear D. V was shortened by 0 bases and J by 0 bases, with 4 bases between the two germline ends. The CDR3 loop spans 13 amino acids. CDR1 and CDR2 from the germline V gene are SGHDT and YYEEEE. The CDR3 DNA sequence: TGTGCCAGCAGCTTGGGGAGCTCCTACGAGCAGTACTTC. It is translated as CASSLGSSYEQYF.

V gene TRBV2 combines with J gene TRBJ1-1, with D perhaps matching TRBD1 (5 bases). Germline CDR1 reads SNHLY; CDR2 reads FYNNEI. V was trimmed by 4 bases and J by 0 bases, leaving 9 bases between them. The CDR3 is made up of 14 amino acids. CDR3 in amino acids: CASSGGGLNTEAFF. CDR3 DNA sequence: TGTGCCAGCAGTGGGGGCGGGTTGAACACTGAAGCTTTCTTT.

This clone is a singleton in its sample. This chain links TRBV9 with TRBJ1-1, with TRBD1 as a possible D gene (5 bases). Trimming pared 1 base from V and 0 bases from J, leaving 13 bases between. Germline CDR1 SGDLS, CDR2 YYNGEE. This CDR3 is 16 amino acids long. The CDR3 DNA is TGTGCCAGCAGCGTATTGCCAGGGCCTATGAACACTGAAGCTTTCTTT. Its translation: CASSVLPGPMNTEAFF.

The chain uses TRBV18 and TRBJ1-4, with D perhaps TRBD1 (5 bases). Germline V gene lookup returns CDR1 KGHSH and CDR2 LQKENI. The V gene lost 4 bases and the J gene lost 7 bases, with 16 bases spanning the gap. The CDR3 sequence is 15 residues long. The CDR3: CASSLVPGTVEKLFF. DNA of the CDR3: TGTGCCAGCTCACTAGTCCCAGGGACGGTTGAAAAACTGTTTTTT.

This chain joins TRBV15 and TRBJ2-7, with 7 positions matching TRBD2. CDR3 size: 14 residues. V was clipped by 3 bases and J by 2 bases; unmatched bases: 4. Germline CDR1 LNHNV, CDR2 YYDKDF (reference sequence). CDR3 DNA: TGTGCCACCAGCAGCGGGAGGACCACCTACGAGCAGTACTTC. The encoded protein is CATSSGRTTYEQYF.

This chain joins TRBV6-2 or TRBV6-3 and TRBJ1-1, with 9 bases fitting TRBD1. CDR1 MNHEY and CDR2 SVGEGT come from the germline V gene. The CDR3 has 14 residues. The J segment lost 6 bases and the V segment lost 8 bases, leaving 10 bases of the junction unmatched. CDR3: CASRFRDRVPEAFF. CDR3 coding DNA: TGTGCCAGCCGTTTCCGGGACAGGGTCCCTGAAGCTTTCTTT.

This rearrangement joins TRBV4-2 to TRBJ2-7, with D possibly matching TRBD2 (6 bases). The V and J ends lost 2 bases and 3 bases respectively, with 17 bases between them. Germline loops: CDR1 LGHNA, CDR2 YNFKEQ. The CDR3 has 16 amino acids. CDR3 DNA sequence: TGTGCCAGCAGCCAAAAGGTGGATAGCGGCGGCTACGAGCAGTACTTC. Residues: CASSQKVDSGGYEQYF.

The V gene is TRBV6-5, the J gene TRBJ2-5; D possibly uses TRBD1 or TRBD2 (6 bases each). Per the germline V gene, CDR1 is MNHEY and CDR2 is SVGAGI. The CDR3 runs to 15 residues. Deletions cut 7 bases from V and 8 bases from J, with 23 bases between. CDR3 bases: TGTGCCAGCACCCGACAACGGAGGGGGATAAAAACCCAGTACTTC. Encoded protein: CASTRQRRGIKTQYF.